This passage covers 13 T cell receptor beta chains from one sample sequenced in a study of identical twins. Via MiXCR, TCRdb re-called the 5' RACE reads, giving one row per CDR3 protein. This sample has 1,800,000 or so distinct CDR3 sequences, with about 30% found just once. Sequenced input: cord blood. Every receptor here comes from a newborn girl in good health.

This clonotype was observed a handful of times. This rearrangement joins TRBV3-1 to TRBJ2-5; TRBD2 agrees at 9 bases. CDR3 length: 15 residues. CDR1 and CDR2 from the germline V gene are LGHDT and YNNKEL (reference sequence). Trimming took 5 bases from V and 2 from J; bases not matched to a gene: 6. CDR3 nucleotide sequence: TGTGCCAGCAGCGCCTTAGCGGGGGCTCAAGAGACCCAGTACTTC. Translation: CASSALAGAQETQYF.

This clonotype occurred many times. Sequence at one end of the junction differs from germline and may be a read error. This chain links TRBV5-1 with TRBJ2-7; perhaps TRBD2 as D (6 bases). CDR3 length equals 14 residues. CDR1 and CDR2 (germline): SGHRS, YFSETQ. CDR3 residues: CASSLLRGPYEQYF. The CDR3, as DNA: TGTGCCAGCAGCTTGTTGCGGGGCCCCTACGAGCAGTACTTC.

V is TRBV7-9 and J is TRBJ2-7; 8 bases agree with TRBD2. With V trimmed by 3 bases and J by 0 bases, 4 bases remained unmatched. CDR1 SEHNR and CDR2 FQNEAQ come from the germline V gene (reference sequence). This CDR3 comprises 15 residues. The CDR3 sequence is CASSFAGGGSYEQYF. Here the CDR3 DNA reads TGTGCCAGCAGCTTCGCGGGGGGAGGCTCCTACGAGCAGTACTTC.

This clonotype was found a few times. The gene calls are TRBV5-6 and TRBJ2-3, with D uncertain. Per germline, CDR1 SGHDT and CDR2 YYEEEE. V was clipped by 1 base and J by 3 bases, with 15 bases between them. The CDR3 is 16 amino acids. The CDR3 region has the DNA TGTGCCAGCAGCTTGTGGGCCCGAGGCCCTACAGATACGCAGTATTTT. Amino acids: CASSLWARGPTDTQYF.

This clonotype was picked up many times. The chain is built from TRBV20-1 and TRBJ1-2; 7 bases agree with TRBD1. Germline CDR1 is DFQATT and CDR2 is SNEGSKA (reference sequence). V lost 2 bases to trimming and J lost 0 bases; unmatched junction nucleotides: 3. CDR3 length equals 14 residues. Here the CDR3 DNA reads TGCAGTGCTAGACGCGGGACAGCTAACTATGGCTACACCTTC. Amino acid sequence: CSARRGTANYGYTF.

This clonotype was picked up a small number of times. The rearrangement joins TRBV20-1 to TRBJ2-7; 9 nucleotides match TRBD1. V lost 6 bases, J lost 5 bases, and 5 bases stayed unmatched. There are 12 residues in the CDR3. Germline loops: CDR1 DFQATT, CDR2 SNEGSKA (reference sequence). CDR3 sequence reads: CSAPGTGNEQYF. The DNA for the CDR3 is TGCAGTGCCCCCGGGACAGGGAACGAGCAGTACTTC.

This clonotype was found a few times. The rearrangement joins TRBV7-2 to TRBJ1-6; 8 bases are a match to TRBD1. CDR1 is SGHTA and CDR2 is FQGNSA in the germline V gene. Losses at the gene ends were 3 bases for V and 6 bases for J; bases not matched to a gene: 7. The CDR3 spans 16 residues. Here the CDR3 DNA reads TGTGCCAGCAGCTTCTTCGGACAGGGCTTTAATTCACCCCTCCACTTT. This sequence encodes CASSFFGQGFNSPLHF.

This clonotype was counted between two and nine times. V is TRBV6-5 and J is TRBJ2-5; D is perhaps TRBD2 (6 bases). The CDR3 extends over 15 amino acids. Trimming removed 0 bases from V and 11 bases from J, with 19 bases in between. Germline V gene sequence: CDR1 MNHEY, CDR2 SVGAGI. The CDR3 reads CASSYSPLALGEQYF. CDR3 nucleotide sequence: TGTGCCAGCAGTTACTCGCCGCTAGCGTTGGGTGAGCAGTACTTC.

This clonotype was seen more than once but under ten times. The CDR3 DNA is TGTGCCAGCAGCTTAGATAGTCGATATCGGCACCAGACTAGGACCTACGAGCAGTACTTC. Amino acid sequence: CASSLDSRYRHQTRTYEQYF. This chain connects TRBV11-2 to TRBJ2-7; D is possibly TRBD2 (6 bases). Germline-derived CDR1 and CDR2 are SGHAT and FQNNGV. Trimming left V 0 bases short and J 2 bases short, with 26 bases between. The CDR3 has 20 amino acids.

This clonotype was found many times. The chain has TRBV28 and TRBJ2-5; no reliable D call. The V end lost 3 bases, the J end lost 7 bases, and 15 bases lay between the germline ends. The V gene's germline CDR1 is MDHEN and CDR2 SYDVKM. The CDR3 totals 14 residues. CDR3 in amino acids: CASSFPPEGPTQYF. The CDR3 bases are TGTGCCAGCAGTTTTCCGCCTGAAGGGCCGACCCAGTACTTC.

The chain carries TRBV19 and TRBJ2-1; 7 bases are a match to TRBD2. This CDR3 spans 15 amino acids. The ends lost 3 bases at V and 6 bases at J; junction bases unmatched: 8. Germline assignment: CDR1 LNHDA and CDR2 SQIVND (reference sequence). CDR3 loop: CASSMSGKYRNEQFF. CDR3 bases: TGTGCCAGTAGTATGAGCGGGAAGTACCGCAATGAGCAGTTCTTC.

This clonotype was counted between two and nine times. The chain couples TRBV6-6 to TRBJ1-4, with a weak D call TRBD1 (5 bases). In germline, CDR1 is MNHNY, CDR2 SVGAGI (reference sequence). The V end lost 2 bases, the J end lost 6 bases, and 13 bases lay between the germline ends. This CDR3 contains 15 residues. CDR3 coding DNA: TGTGCCAGCAGTTACGTTGGGGGACGGGATGAAAAACTGTTTTTT. The encoded protein is CASSYVGGRDEKLFF.

CDR3 residues: CASKPMDREAFF. DNA of the CDR3: TGTGCCAGCAAGCCGATGGACAGGGAAGCTTTCTTT. The gene calls are TRBV2 and TRBJ1-1; 7 bases match TRBD1. With V trimmed by 7 bases and J by 8 bases, 7 bases remained unmatched. CDR1 SNHLY and CDR2 FYNNEI come from the germline V gene. This CDR3 spans 12 amino acids.